These 9 T cell receptor beta chains came from one sample sequenced in a study of human T cells and chemical hapten exposure. Time point reported: patch test 1, 2 weeks after DPC sensitization. Treatment of the sample: therapeutic diphenylcyclopropenone sensitization with weekly scalp DPC. TCRdb reprocessed the RACE reads with MiXCR, giving one entry per CDR3 protein. Of around 300,000 distinct CDR3 sequences listed, around 7% are singletons. This material consisted of whole blood, taken in connection with sensitization to the hapten diphenylcyclopropenone (DPC). These receptors were obtained from a woman between 18 and 30 years old with alopecia areata. Some clones in this sample may be carry-over from other donors' samples.

This clonotype was counted only a few times. The rearrangement joins TRBV6-2 or TRBV6-3 to TRBJ2-2; weak D call: TRBD1 (5 bases). The CDR3 extends over 16 amino acids. V was cut by 2 bases and J by 4 bases, with 14 bases left in between. Germline V CDR1 and CDR2: MNHEY, SVGEGT. CDR3 sequence reads: CASSYPAGWGTGELFF. CDR3 in DNA: TGTGCCAGCAGTTACCCTGCAGGGTGGGGCACCGGGGAGCTGTTTTTT.

This clonotype appeared a few times. The gene calls are TRBV6-5 and TRBJ1-2; D not certain. CDR1 is MNHEY, CDR2 SVGAGI, per germline. The V end lost 6 bases, the J end lost 0 bases, and 11 bases lay between the germline ends. The CDR3 runs to 14 residues. The CDR3 DNA reads as TGTGCCAGCAGCGTCAGAGAGACTAACTATGGCTACACCTTC. It encodes CASSVRETNYGYTF.

This clonotype was recorded many times. This chain connects TRBV7-2 to TRBJ2-3, with D maybe TRBD2 (6 bases). Looked up from germline, CDR1 is SGHTA and CDR2 is FQGNSA. The CDR3 is made up of 14 amino acids. Trimming removed 5 bases from V and 2 bases from J, with 11 bases in between. CDR3 sequence reads: CASSPLANTDTQYF. The CDR3 DNA sequence: TGTGCCAGCAGCCCCCTAGCGAACACAGATACGCAGTATTTT.

This clonotype has only a few counts. The V gene is TRBV12-3 or TRBV12-4, the J gene TRBJ2-3; possible D gene TRBD2, 6 bases. This CDR3 has 13 residues. V shed 6 bases and J shed 6 bases, with 13 bases lying between them. The CDR3 bases are TGTGCCAGCAGCCAAGGACGGGGGGATACGCAGTATTTT. It is translated as CASSQGRGDTQYF.

V and J are TRBV27 and TRBJ2-1, with 9 nucleotides matching TRBD1. CDR3 size: 14 residues. V shed 6 bases, J shed 4 bases, and the junction held 4 bases outside the gene matches. The germline CDR1 and CDR2 sequences are MNHEY and SMNVEV (reference sequence). DNA for the CDR3: TGTGCCAGCAGACCGGACAGGGGATACAATGAGCAGTTCTTC. Protein product: CASRPDRGYNEQFF.

The genes are TRBV20-1 and TRBJ1-2; D is ambiguous. The CDR3 extends over 11 amino acids. The germline V gene encodes CDR1 DFQATT and CDR2 SNEGSKA (reference sequence). V dropped 3 bases and J dropped 4 bases, with 6 bases sitting between them. In DNA form, the CDR3 reads TGCAGTGCTAGTAGTAGCTATGGCTACACCTTC. This gives the protein CSASSSYGYTF.

This clonotype was picked up many times. The gene calls are TRBV12-3 or TRBV12-4 and TRBJ2-3; the match to TRBD1 covers 8 bases. Trimming at V came to 5 bases and at J to 2 bases, leaving 6 bases not matched to a gene. This CDR3 is 15 amino acids long. The CDR3 nucleotides are TGTGCCAGCAGTGGACCGGGACAGGTCACAGATACGCAGTATTTT. Its protein product is CASSGPGQVTDTQYF.

This clonotype came up many times. The chain is built from TRBV25-1 and TRBJ2-7; tentative D call: TRBD2 (5 bases). Trimming shortened V by 3 bases and J by 1 base, and 10 bases separated the two germline ends. Germline V gives CDR1 MGHDK, CDR2 SYGVNS. The CDR3 extends over 14 amino acids. The CDR3: CASSESGQSYEQYF. The CDR3 nucleotides read TGTGCCAGCAGTGAGAGCGGTCAGTCCTACGAGCAGTACTTC.

This clonotype was seen many times. The chain uses TRBV7-8 and TRBJ2-6, with 11 bases that match TRBD1. The CDR3 has 17 amino acids. After removal of 4 bases from V and 1 base from J, the junction contained 3 bases not matched to a gene. The germline CDR1 and CDR2 sequences are SGHVS and FQNEAQ. Written as DNA, the CDR3 is TGTGCCAGCAGCTCTCGGGACAGGGGGTCTGGGGCCAACGTCCTGACTTTC. Encoded protein: CASSSRDRGSGANVLTF.